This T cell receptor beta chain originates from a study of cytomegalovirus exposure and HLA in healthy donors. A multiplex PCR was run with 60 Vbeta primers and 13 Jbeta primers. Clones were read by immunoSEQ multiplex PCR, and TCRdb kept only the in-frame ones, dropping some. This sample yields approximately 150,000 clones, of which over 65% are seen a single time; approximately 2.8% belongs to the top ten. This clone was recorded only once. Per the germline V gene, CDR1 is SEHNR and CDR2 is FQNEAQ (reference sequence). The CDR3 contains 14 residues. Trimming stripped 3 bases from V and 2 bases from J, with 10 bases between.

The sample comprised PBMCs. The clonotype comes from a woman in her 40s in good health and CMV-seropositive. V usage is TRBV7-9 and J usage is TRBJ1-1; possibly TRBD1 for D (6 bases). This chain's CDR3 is CASSFTGLNTEAFF. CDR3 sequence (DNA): TGTGCCAGCAGCTTTACAGGGCTCAACACTGAAGCTTTCTTT.